This T cell receptor (beta chain) was documented in a study of patients and donors after allogeneic stem cell transplantation. A single record per CDR3 protein comes from TCRdb applying MiXCR to the RT-PCR reads. This sample has 200,000 to 250,000 distinct CDR3 sequences, with roughly 14% found just once. In this sample, this clonotype turned up a few times. The germline gives CDR1 MNHEY, CDR2 SVGAGI. Trimming pared 0 bases from V and 9 bases from J, leaving 12 bases between. CDR3 length: 14 amino acids. The sequence was obtained from a human donor who was either an allogeneic HSCT recipient or a stem cell or donor lymphocyte infusion donor (not recorded which). It is not recorded whose cells these are; they may come from a transplant donor. The sequenced sample was blood, either unsorted or a sorted T cell fraction (not recorded which). The chain couples TRBV6-5 to TRBJ1-5; no definite D call. The CDR3 DNA reads TGTGCCAGCAGTTACTCTGCCCGGCAAGGGCCCCAGCATTTT. Protein: CASSYSARQGPQHF.